This T cell receptor beta chain was sequenced during a study of tumor-infiltrating lymphocytes in primary liver carcinoma. Co-extraction of RNA and DNA was performed on 20-30 mg of unsorted bulk tissue. Overall study results and limits: Significantly larger top-250-clone fractions were found in tumors than in blood (p = 0.039). All five tumor regions shared only about 8-24% of top clones. The overlap of tumor-adjacent and tumor-blood pairs was smaller than that of tumor region pairs.

Researchers generated TCR beta cDNA from around 0.55 ug of total RNA, relying on a constant-region primer. Three nested multiplex PCR rounds of slightly modified ARM-PCR generated TCR beta libraries. For approximately 10 cycles apiece, the opening two PCR rounds ran with TRBV1-TRBV30 forward primers and a C-beta reverse primer. TCRdb re-called the multiplex PCR reads through MiXCR, storing one row per CDR3 protein. The sample holds roughly 80,000 distinct CDR3 sequences; 55% to 85% are singletons and the top ten take just under 20%. The CDR3 is 14 amino acids. Trimming took 5 bases from V and 4 from J, leaving 11 bases between them. The germline gives CDR1 SGHNT, CDR2 YENEEA. As concerns this clonotype: Its antigen is undetermined. The CDR3 does not close with the conserved phenylalanine or tryptophan, likely indicating a read error.

The sequence was obtained from a man aged 35-49 years with primary liver carcinoma and hepatitis B virus infection. This chain joins TRBV11-3 and TRBJ2-2; D not resolved. Sequencing used liver tumor tissue from sampling region 1. This sample's subset: tumor region T1, superior pole. CDR3 loop: CASSRGQFTGELFY. Here the CDR3 DNA reads TGTGCCAGCAGCCGCGGTCAATTCACCGGGGAGCTGTTTTAT.